The T cell receptor (beta chain) described here comes from a study of lymphopenia after photon versus proton radiotherapy (dated by TCRdb to the late 2010s). For the wider study: The immunological effects of photon versus proton radiation therapy were compared in patients with gastrointestinal tumors who developed high-grade lymphopenia. A cohort of about 22 patients with gastrointestinal tumors who received either photon or proton therapy and subsequently developed lymphopenia was included. The study was designed to characterize how the impact on the immune system differs between the two radiation modalities.

Overall study outcomes, separate from this receptor: The authors looked at the survival association only in patients who died, and they framed better survival with proton therapy as a possibility rather than a demonstrated result. Proton-treated patients stayed relatively stable during treatment, while photon-treated patients lost naive T cells and TCR diversity and gained effector/memory populations. Across the cohort, a larger post-nadir drop in TCR diversity was inversely correlated with overall survival time among patients who died. Once the lymphocyte count had reached its nadir, the repertoires of photon-treated patients showed oligoclonal expansion, particularly of CD8+ Temra cells, and this expansion drove the decline in diversity.

Points on this clone: Its antigen specificity is not known. Base qualities are not at hand, and no much larger clone is one base apart.

The library was built by means of the immunoSEQ multiplex PCR assay. Deep sequencing of rearranged TCR beta loci, alongside multiparametric flow cytometry, was used to profile T cell repertoires. TCRdb took this table from immuneACCESS and kept in-frame rearrangements with V and J called. Such tables lack part of the clones; where checked against another copy, unresolved V genes explain under half of the gap, and the rest is unexplained. The sample has more than 35,000 clones on record, more than 70% of them singletons. The top ten clonotypes cover under 3.5% of the sample. V was cut back by 0 bases and J by 4 bases, leaving a gap of 7 bases between them. In the germline V gene, CDR1 corresponds to SGHRS and CDR2 to YFSETQ. Inclusive of the bounding cysteine and phenylalanine, the CDR3 is 13 residues long. Just the 39-base CDR3 DNA is kept, in frame starting at base 1.

The TCR was taken from a man aged 45-65 years with gastric cancer. Sequences were derived from peripheral blood, sampled from a patient treated with photon-based radiotherapy. Here the chain combines TRBV5-1 and TRBJ1-1, with the D segment identity uncertain. The CDR3 reads CASSLGAGTEAFF. The sequenced DNA is TGCGCCAGCAGCTTGGGCGCGGGCACTGAAGCTTTCTTT.